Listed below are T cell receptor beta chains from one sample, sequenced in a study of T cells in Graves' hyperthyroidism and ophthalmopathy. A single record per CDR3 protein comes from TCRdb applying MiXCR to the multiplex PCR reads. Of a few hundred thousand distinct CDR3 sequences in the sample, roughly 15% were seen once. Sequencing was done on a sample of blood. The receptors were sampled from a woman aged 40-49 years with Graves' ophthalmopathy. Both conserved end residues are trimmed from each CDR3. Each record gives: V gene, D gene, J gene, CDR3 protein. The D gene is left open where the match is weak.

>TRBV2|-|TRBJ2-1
ASSALGAGVNSRF
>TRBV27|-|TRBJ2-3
ASSYQGIGVDTQY
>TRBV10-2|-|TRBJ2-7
ASSESRGEQY
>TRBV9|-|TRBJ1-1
ASSPQVGETEAF
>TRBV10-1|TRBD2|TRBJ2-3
ASSDPGLAGTDTQY
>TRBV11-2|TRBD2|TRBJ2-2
ASSSLAGSGELF
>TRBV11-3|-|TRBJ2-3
ASSLRREGQAGTDTQY
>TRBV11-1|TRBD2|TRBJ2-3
ASSRGGGRTDTQY
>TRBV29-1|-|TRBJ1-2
SVGSGYYGYT
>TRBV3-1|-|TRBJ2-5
ASSQVVGVQYQETQY
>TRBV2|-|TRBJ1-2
ASSAELPYGYT
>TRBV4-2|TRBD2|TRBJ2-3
ASSQDFTSGRDTQY
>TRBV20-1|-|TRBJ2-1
SAKGLGEQF
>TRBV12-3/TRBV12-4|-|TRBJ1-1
ASSLWGGHTEAF